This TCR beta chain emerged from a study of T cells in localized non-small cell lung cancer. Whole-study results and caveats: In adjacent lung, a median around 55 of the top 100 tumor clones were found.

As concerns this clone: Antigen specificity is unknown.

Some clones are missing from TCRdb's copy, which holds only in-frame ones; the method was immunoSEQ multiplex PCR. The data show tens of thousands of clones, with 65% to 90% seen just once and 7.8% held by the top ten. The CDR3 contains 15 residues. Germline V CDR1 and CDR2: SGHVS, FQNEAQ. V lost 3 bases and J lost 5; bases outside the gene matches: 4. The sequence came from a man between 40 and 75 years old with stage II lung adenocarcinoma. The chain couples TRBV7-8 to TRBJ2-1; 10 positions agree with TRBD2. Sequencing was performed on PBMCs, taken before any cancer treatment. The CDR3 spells CASSFSGGINNEQFF. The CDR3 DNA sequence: TGTGCCAGCAGCTTTAGCGGGGGGATCAACAATGAGCAGTTCTTC.